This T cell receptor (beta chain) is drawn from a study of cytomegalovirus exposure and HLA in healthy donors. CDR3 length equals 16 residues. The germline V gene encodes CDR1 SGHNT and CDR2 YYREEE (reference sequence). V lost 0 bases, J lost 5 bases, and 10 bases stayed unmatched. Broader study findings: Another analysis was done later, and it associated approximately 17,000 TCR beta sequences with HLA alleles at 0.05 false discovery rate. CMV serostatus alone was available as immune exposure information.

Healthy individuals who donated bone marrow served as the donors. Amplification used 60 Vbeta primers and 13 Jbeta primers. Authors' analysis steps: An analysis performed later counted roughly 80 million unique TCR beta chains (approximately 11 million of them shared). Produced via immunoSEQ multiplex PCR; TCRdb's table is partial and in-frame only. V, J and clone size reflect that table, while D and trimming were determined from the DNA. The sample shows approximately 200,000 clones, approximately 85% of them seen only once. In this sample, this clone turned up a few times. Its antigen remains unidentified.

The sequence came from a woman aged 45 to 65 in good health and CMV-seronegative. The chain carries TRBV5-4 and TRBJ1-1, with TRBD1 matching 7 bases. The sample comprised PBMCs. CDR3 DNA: TGTGCCAGCAGCTTGGCCCCGATCCAGGGGGGAACTGAAGCTTTCTTT. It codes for CASSLAPIQGGTEAFF.